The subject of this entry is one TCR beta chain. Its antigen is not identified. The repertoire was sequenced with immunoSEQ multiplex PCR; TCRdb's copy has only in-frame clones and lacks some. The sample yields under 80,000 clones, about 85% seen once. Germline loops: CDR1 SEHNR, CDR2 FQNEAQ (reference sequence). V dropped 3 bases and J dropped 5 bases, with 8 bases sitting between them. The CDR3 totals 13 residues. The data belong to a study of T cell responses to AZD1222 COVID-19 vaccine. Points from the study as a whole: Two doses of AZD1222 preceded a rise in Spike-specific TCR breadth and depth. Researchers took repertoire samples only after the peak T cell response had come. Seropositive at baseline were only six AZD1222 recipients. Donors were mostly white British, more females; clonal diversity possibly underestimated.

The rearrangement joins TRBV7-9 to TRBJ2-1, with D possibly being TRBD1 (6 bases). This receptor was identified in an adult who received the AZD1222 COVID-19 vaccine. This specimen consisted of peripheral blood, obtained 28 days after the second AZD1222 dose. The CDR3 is CASSLGAHNEQFF. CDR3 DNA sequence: TGTGCCAGCAGCTTGGGGGCGCACAATGAGCAGTTCTTC.